The present entry profiles one T cell receptor beta chain with its context. The data were taken from a study of blood T cell repertoires in COVID-19. Background on the study: Acute and convalescent COVID-19 specimens originated in the United States, Italy and Spain. PBMCs, B-cell-depleted T cells, or T cells provided the cDNA or gDNA that made up the material.

Cohorts were assigned according to the clinical history that participants reported. The CDR3 has 15 residues. Germline values: CDR1 LNHDA, CDR2 SQIVND (reference sequence). V was shortened by 5 bases and J by 7 bases, with 15 bases between the two germline ends. In the original processing: The authors estimated nucleated cell counts from reference gene primer amplification. The protocol was immunoSEQ multiplex PCR, while the TCRdb copy is restricted to in-frame clones and leaves out a portion. The V and J calls and clone size were taken over from that table, and D and trimming were inferred from the DNA. The sample holds fewer than 200,000 clones, 86% seen once.

The chain recombines TRBV19 with TRBJ1-6; no definite D call. The sequenced sample consisted of PBMCs or T cells enriched from blood (not recorded which). This receptor was taken from a middle-aged woman in a cohort exposed to, infected with or recovered from COVID-19 (not recorded which). The CDR3 coding sequence is TGTGCCAGTAGTGCTTCGGCGGGTGGAAATTCACCCCTCCACTTT. Its protein is CASSASAGGNSPLHF.